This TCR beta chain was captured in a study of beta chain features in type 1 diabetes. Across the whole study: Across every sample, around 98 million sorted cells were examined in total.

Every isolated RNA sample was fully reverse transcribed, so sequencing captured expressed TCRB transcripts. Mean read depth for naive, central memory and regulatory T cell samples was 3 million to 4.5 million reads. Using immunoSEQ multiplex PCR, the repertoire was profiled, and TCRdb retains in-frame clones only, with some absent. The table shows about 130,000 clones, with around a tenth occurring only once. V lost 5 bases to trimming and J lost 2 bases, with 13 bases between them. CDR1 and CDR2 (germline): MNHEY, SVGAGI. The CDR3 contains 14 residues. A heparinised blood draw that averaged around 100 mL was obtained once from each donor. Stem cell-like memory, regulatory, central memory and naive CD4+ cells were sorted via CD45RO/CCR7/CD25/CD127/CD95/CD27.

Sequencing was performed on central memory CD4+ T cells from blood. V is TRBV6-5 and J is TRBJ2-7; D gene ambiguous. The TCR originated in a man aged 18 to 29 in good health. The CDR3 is CASSTLRVAYEQYF. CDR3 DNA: TGTGCCAGCAGTACCCTTCGAGTGGCCTACGAGCAGTACTTC.